A single sample gave rise to the 29 T cell receptor beta chains below, sequenced in a study of shared clonotypes between healthy human individuals. Here immunoSEQ multiplex PCR was the method, and the copy in TCRdb shows in-frame clones only, minus some. The sample has a few million clones; around 92% are singletons. The sample consisted of naive CD4+ T cells from PBMCs. Indicated subset: CD45RA+ positively selected. Every receptor here comes from a man younger than 35 in good health. Some clones in this sample may be carry-over from other donors' samples.

The chain couples TRBV6-4 to TRBJ1-5; perhaps TRBD1 as D (6 bases). The germline gives CDR1 MRHNA, CDR2 SNTAGT. CDR3 length: 15 amino acids. Trimming pared 4 bases from V and 0 bases from J, leaving 10 bases between. The CDR3 DNA follows: TGTGCCAGCAGTGGGGACACTATTAGCAATCAGCCCCAGCATTTT. This codes for CASSGDTISNQPQHF.

As concerns this clone: Other DNA sequences in this sample translate to the same CDR3. V usage is TRBV28 and J usage is TRBJ2-1; 8 bases are a match to TRBD2. The CDR3 totals 13 residues. V gave up 8 bases and J gave up 0 bases; unmatched junction bases: 0. Germline values: CDR1 MDHEN, CDR2 SYDVKM. In DNA, the CDR3 is TGTGCCAGCCTAGCGGGCTCCTACAATGAGCAGTTCTTC. Its translation is CASLAGSYNEQFF.

J is TRBJ2-7 and V is TRBV28; 8 bases are shared with TRBD2. The J segment lost 0 bases and the V segment lost 6 bases, leaving 10 bases of the junction unmatched. The CDR3 length is 16 residues. Germline values: CDR1 MDHEN, CDR2 SYDVKM. CDR3 in amino acids: CASRTPAGGSSYEQYF. The CDR3 DNA reads as TGTGCCAGCAGGACCCCTGCGGGAGGAAGCTCCTACGAGCAGTACTTC.

In this sample, this clone turned up a few times. The chain recombines TRBV7-3 with TRBJ1-1; TRBD1 aligns across 10 bases. The trim removed 5 bases at V and 1 base at J, leaving 7 bases unmatched. Germline V gives CDR1 SGHTA, CDR2 FQGTGA. The CDR3 runs 16 residues. CDR3 loop: CASSPGQGKGNTEAFF. The CDR3 DNA reads TGTGCCAGCAGCCCGGGACAGGGGAAGGGGAACACTGAAGCTTTCTTT.

V usage is TRBV6-5 and J usage is TRBJ1-2, with D possibly matching TRBD1 (5 bases). Germline assignment: CDR1 MNHEY and CDR2 SVGAGI. This CDR3 has 13 amino acids. Trimming shortened V by 2 bases and J by 6 bases, and 10 bases separated the two germline ends. The CDR3 nucleotides are TGTGCCAGCAGTTACACGGGGGGGAATGGCTACACCTTC. Its translation is CASSYTGGNGYTF.

This chain connects TRBV28 to TRBJ2-7; D is unclear. The CDR3 contains 13 residues. Trimming cost V 7 bases and J 2 bases, with 12 bases left between them. Germline CDR1 is MDHEN and CDR2 is SYDVKM. This CDR3 reads CASTSGGPYEQYF. The CDR3 bases are TGTGCCAGCACCTCGGGTGGGCCCTACGAGCAGTACTTC.

The chain combines TRBV14 with TRBJ2-1; tentative D call: TRBD1 (7 bases). The CDR3 is 15 residues long. V gave up 0 bases and J gave up 3 bases, with 9 bases separating them. Germline V gives CDR1 SGHDN, CDR2 FVKESK. The DNA of the CDR3 is TGTGCCAGCAGCCAAGACAGGGGGGACTACAATGAGCAGTTCTTC. Translated, it gives CASSQDRGDYNEQFF. Together with reference TRBV14 and TRBJ2-1, the CDR3 gives the full variable domain: EAGVTQFPSHSVIEKGQTVTLRCDPISGHDNLYWYRRVMGKEIKFLLHFVKESKQDESGMPNNRFLAERTGGTYSTLKVQPAELEDSGVYFCASSQDRGDYNEQFFGPGTRLTVL.

J is TRBJ1-5 and V is TRBV18; the D is unclear. The CDR3 spans 13 residues. The germline gives CDR1 KGHSH, CDR2 LQKENI. Trimming removed 5 bases from V and 0 bases from J, with 5 bases in between. Here the CDR3 reads CASSGNSNQPQHF. The CDR3 DNA is TGTGCCAGCTCAGGAAATAGCAATCAGCCCCAGCATTTT. Complete variable domain (other parts from reference TRBV18 and TRBJ1-5): NAGVMQNPRHLVRRRGQEARLRCSPMKGHSHVYWYRQLPEEGLKFMVYLQKENIIDESGMPKERFSAEFPKEGPSILRIQQVVRGDSAAYFCASSGNSNQPQHFGDGTRLSIL.

This chain links TRBV4-2 with TRBJ1-2; D is perhaps TRBD1 (5 bases). The CDR3 runs 14 residues. In germline, CDR1 is LGHNA, CDR2 YNFKEQ. V was clipped by 5 bases and J by 5 bases, with 15 bases between them. CDR3 loop: CASSFQGRDYGYTF. The CDR3 DNA sequence: TGTGCCAGCAGCTTCCAGGGTCGGGATTATGGCTACACCTTC.

There are a few counts of this clone. The V call is TRBV4-1, the J call TRBJ2-1; 11 bases line up with TRBD2. Germline values: CDR1 MGHRA, CDR2 YSYEKL. The J segment lost 11 bases and the V segment lost 3 bases, leaving 3 bases of the junction unmatched. CDR3 length: 13 residues. The CDR3 sequence: CASSQGLAAKQFF. In nucleotides, the CDR3 is TGCGCCAGCAGCCAGGGACTAGCGGCAAAGCAGTTCTTC.

This clone was seen a handful of times. The rearrangement joins TRBV2 to TRBJ1-5, with no clear D. CDR1 SNHLY and CDR2 FYNNEI come from the germline V gene. The V and J ends lost 8 bases and 2 bases respectively, with 13 bases between them. The CDR3 consists of 14 residues. CDR3 residues: CASGGVIGNQPQHF. CDR3 DNA sequence: TGTGCCAGCGGTGGGGTGATCGGCAATCAGCCCCAGCATTTT.

This clone was seen a handful of times. The chain uses TRBV6-1 and TRBJ1-1; 8 bases fit TRBD1. J was trimmed by 5 bases and V by 8 bases; bases with no gene match: 4. CDR3 length equals 12 residues. CDR1 MNHNS and CDR2 SASEGT come from the germline V gene. The CDR3 DNA is TGTGCCAGCGGCCGGGACAGGACTGAAGCTTTCTTT. Encoded protein: CASGRDRTEAFF.

In regard to this clone: Other DNA sequences in this specimen translate into the identical CDR3. The J gene is TRBJ1-5, the V gene TRBV30, with unresolved D. V was shortened by 0 bases and J by 3 bases, with 6 bases between the two germline ends. The CDR3 loop spans 13 amino acids. Germline values: CDR1 GTSNPN, CDR2 SVGIG (reference sequence). The CDR3: CAWSVRDNQPQHF. CDR3 sequence (DNA): TGTGCCTGGAGTGTACGGGACAATCAGCCCCAGCATTTT.

The rearrangement links TRBV28 to TRBJ1-2; no reliable D call. The CDR3 covers 13 residues. In germline, CDR1 is MDHEN, CDR2 SYDVKM. Deletions cut 6 bases from V and 4 bases from J, with 12 bases between. The CDR3 region has the DNA TGTGCCAGCAGCCCCCGTGGAGGCTATGGCTACACCTTC. It is translated as CASSPRGGYGYTF.

The chain links TRBV11-3 to TRBJ2-1; 8 nucleotides align to TRBD1. Germline V gene data show CDR1 as SGHNT and CDR2 as YENEEA. The CDR3 is 11 residues long. The J segment lost 9 bases and the V segment lost 9 bases, leaving 4 bases of the junction unmatched. The CDR3 spells CASQGAGEQFF. Here the CDR3 DNA reads TGTGCCAGTCAGGGGGCCGGTGAGCAGTTCTTC.

This chain connects TRBV2 to TRBJ1-1; no clear D gene. This CDR3 spans 15 amino acids. Germline V CDR1 and CDR2: SNHLY, FYNNEI. V was shortened by 1 base and J by 4 bases, with 13 bases between the two germline ends. CDR3 protein: CASSEDPLLGTEAFF. CDR3 in DNA: TGTGCCAGCAGTGAAGACCCCCTCTTGGGCACTGAAGCTTTCTTT.

The chain couples TRBV7-2 to TRBJ2-3; weak D call: TRBD2 (6 bases). The CDR3 contains 16 residues. The V end was cut by 0 bases, the J end by 8 bases, with 18 bases between. CDR1 SGHTA and CDR2 FQGNSA come from the germline V gene. The CDR3: CASSLAPLAAQSTQYF. As DNA, the CDR3 is TGTGCCAGCAGCTTAGCGCCTTTAGCGGCTCAGAGTACGCAGTATTTT.

The chain carries TRBV7-8 and TRBJ1-5; possible D gene TRBD1, 5 bases. This CDR3 spans 14 amino acids. The germline CDR1 and CDR2 sequences are SGHVS and FQNEAQ. V lost 3 bases and J 7 bases, leaving 13 bases between the germline ends. The CDR3 DNA reads TGTGCCAGCAGCTTGGAGGGGACGAGGCAGCCCCAGCATTTT. This gives the protein CASSLEGTRQPQHF.

This sequence joins TRBV19 and TRBJ2-7; 12 positions match TRBD2. Germline CDR1 LNHDA, CDR2 SQIVND (reference sequence). V lost 6 bases to trimming and J lost 7 bases; unmatched junction nucleotides: 7. There are 14 residues in the CDR3. As DNA, the CDR3 is TGTGCCAGTAGGACGACTAGCGGGAGTCAGGAGCAGTACTTC. Amino acid sequence: CASRTTSGSQEQYF.

The chain carries TRBV28 and TRBJ1-4, with 7 bases lining up with TRBD1. The CDR3 totals 13 residues. V lost 3 bases, J lost 15 bases, and 10 bases stayed unmatched. Germline CDR1 reads MDHEN; CDR2 reads SYDVKM. CDR3: CASSFPQGLLMFF. In DNA, the CDR3 is TGTGCCAGCAGTTTCCCACAGGGGCTCCTGATGTTTTTT.

V usage is TRBV7-2 and J usage is TRBJ2-1, with 12 bases lining up with TRBD2. The CDR3 spans 13 residues. The V gene end was trimmed by 6 bases and the J gene end by 9 bases; junction bases not matched to a gene: 3. Germline V gene lookup returns CDR1 SGHTA and CDR2 FQGNSA. The CDR3 DNA sequence: TGTGCCAGCAGGTCTAGCGGGAGGGTTGAGCAGTTCTTC. This translates into CASRSSGRVEQFF.

This sequence joins TRBV30 and TRBJ2-7, with D perhaps TRBD1 or TRBD2 (5 bases each). CDR1 is GTSNPN and CDR2 is SVGIG in the germline V gene (reference sequence). With 4 bases removed from V and 2 bases from J, the gap between germline ends came to 12 bases. The CDR3 sequence is 13 residues long. The CDR3 loop is CAWNEGTPYEQYF. DNA of the CDR3: TGTGCCTGGAACGAGGGGACCCCCTACGAGCAGTACTTC.

The chain is built from TRBV7-9 and TRBJ1-5; D ambiguous. Trimming took off 5 bases at V and 4 bases at J, with 15 bases between the two ends. The germline CDR1 and CDR2 sequences are SEHNR and FQNEAQ (reference sequence). This CDR3 region has 15 residues. CDR3 nucleotide sequence: TGTGCCAGCAGCCCACTCCGCGGGCTTAATCAGCCCCAGCATTTT. The encoded protein is CASSPLRGLNQPQHF.

The rearrangement links TRBV30 to TRBJ2-2; the D call may be TRBD1 or TRBD2 (5 bases each). The V end lost 0 bases, the J end lost 0 bases, and 11 bases lay between the germline ends. This CDR3 is built from 16 residues. Germline V CDR1 and CDR2: GTSNPN, SVGIG (reference sequence). In DNA, the CDR3 is TGTGCCTGGAGTGTATGGGGGAACCCGAACACCGGGGAGCTGTTTTTT. Protein sequence: CAWSVWGNPNTGELFF.

The sample holds one count of this clone. Other nucleotide sequences in the sample specify the same CDR3. V is TRBV6-5 and J is TRBJ2-7; 10 bases line up with TRBD1. This CDR3 spans 14 amino acids. Trimming cost V 2 bases and J 4 bases; bases outside gene matches: 2. Germline CDR1 and CDR2: MNHEY and SVGAGI. In DNA, the CDR3 is TGTGCCAGCAGTTACAGGGACAGGGGATACGAGCAGTACTTC. The encoded protein is CASSYRDRGYEQYF.

The chain joins TRBV9 to TRBJ2-1, with TRBD1 matching over 10 bases. CDR1 is SGDLS and CDR2 is YYNGEE in the germline V gene. Trimming at V came to 4 bases and at J to 3 bases, leaving 4 bases not matched to a gene. The CDR3 runs 15 residues. CDR3 in DNA: TGTGCCAGCAGCCCGGGACAGGGGTACTACAATGAGCAGTTCTTC. Its translation is CASSPGQGYYNEQFF.

This sequence joins TRBV6-5 and TRBJ2-5, with TRBD1 matching over 10 bases. V was clipped by 7 bases and J by 5 bases; unmatched bases: 4. In germline, CDR1 is MNHEY, CDR2 SVGAGI. The CDR3 totals 13 residues. CDR3 sequence reads: CASTTDRGETQYF. DNA of the CDR3: TGTGCCAGCACCACGGACAGGGGGGAGACCCAGTACTTC.

This sequence joins TRBV5-1 and TRBJ2-2; D may match TRBD1 or TRBD2 (6 bases each). CDR1 SGHRS and CDR2 YFSETQ come from the germline V gene. This CDR3 is 15 amino acids long. V lost 1 base and J lost 5, with 12 bases in between. The CDR3 spells CASSLNRAGTGELFF. As DNA, the CDR3 is TGCGCCAGCAGCTTGAACAGGGCGGGGACCGGGGAGCTGTTTTTT. Using reference TRBV5-1 and TRBJ2-2 for the parts outside the CDR3, the full variable domain is KAGVTQTPRYLIKTRGQQVTLSCSPISGHRSVSWYQQTPGQGLQFLFEYFSETQRNKGNFPGRFSGRQFSNSRSEMNVSTLELGDSALYLCASSLNRAGTGELFFGEGSRLTVL.

V and J are TRBV30 and TRBJ1-2, with 8 positions matching TRBD1. The germline V gene encodes CDR1 GTSNPN and CDR2 SVGIG (reference sequence). The CDR3 totals 12 residues. With 8 bases clipped from V and 4 bases from J, the junction kept 6 bases outside the gene matches. The CDR3, as DNA: TGTGCCGGGACAGGACAGTCCTATGGCTACACCTTC. Protein: CAGTGQSYGYTF. The full variable domain, its missing parts supplied by reference TRBV30 and TRBJ1-2, is SQTIHQWPATLVQPVGSPLSLECTVEGTSNPNLYWYRQAAGRGLQLLFYSVGIGQISSEVPQNLSASRPQDRQFILSSKKLLLSDSGFYLCAGTGQSYGYTFGSGTRLTVV.